This T cell receptor beta chain emerged from a study of CD8 T cells in Susac syndrome (dated by TCRdb to about 2019). Background on the whole study: Of the Susac syndrome patients who were sequenced, roughly 8 were in clinical remission while 5 or 6 had clinically active disease. At blood withdrawal, Susac syndrome patients were either therapy-naive, taking corticosteroids (in some cases with IVIg as well), or taking IVIg alone. Repertoire sequencing was used to test whether CD8+ T cell activation and differentiation in Susac syndrome was antigen driven. CD8+ T cell repertoire clonality was compared between some 12 healthy donors, around 14 Susac syndrome patients and some 15 multiple sclerosis patients. Results and caveats for the whole study, not just this receptor: Susac syndrome CD8+ repertoires showed clonal expansion, highest in CD8+ TEMRA cells and greater in clinically active than remitting patients. Approximately 17 and five Susac-specific public clones were found in the total CD8+ and CD8+ TEMRA repertoires, respectively. The TCR sequencing and HLA analysis was acknowledged to have included a relatively small number of individuals.

Peripheral blood CD8+ and CD4+ T cells from healthy donors, Susac syndrome patients and multiple sclerosis patients were profiled by high-throughput TCR beta sequencing. Susac syndrome patients met recently defined diagnostic criteria for definite or probable disease. Bulk CD8+ and CD4+ T cells were purified by magnetic negative isolation, whereas CD8+ TEMRA cells were enriched by FACS. Blood was collected in EDTA tubes and processed within 24 hours, with PBMCs isolated through density gradient centrifugation. PBMCs intended for TCR sequencing were frozen in liquid nitrogen and were later thawed in a 37 degrees C water bath. The sorted or isolated CD4+, CD8+ and CD8+ TEMRA cells reached a purity of at least 90%. The junction carries 9 bases between V and J, which are trimmed by 5 bases and 7 bases respectively. From the cysteine through the phenylalanine, the CDR3 covers 12 amino acids. Solely the CDR3 DNA is kept, with 36 bases framed from the first base. In the germline V gene, CDR1 corresponds to ENHRY and CDR2 to SYGVKD.

RNA was extracted using the RNeasy kit, and roughly 0.5 to 1 ug of the RNA was reverse transcribed with random hexamers. The immunoSEQ multiplex PCR assay, covering 54 Vbeta and 13 Jbeta segments, was used to amplify TCR beta CDR3 regions. Bias from PCR amplification was corrected by using a synthetic template baseline for primer optimization and for computational correction. Concerning the study's data processing: Reads were annotated to V, D and J genes according to IMGT and were analyzed with immunoSEQ Analyzer, with only productive sequences retained. Clonality was calculated as one minus the Shannon entropy normalized by log2 of the number of productive unique sequences. For each patient and control, public and private clones were evaluated within the 100 most prevalent clones. A clone was defined as Susac-specific if it was absent from the healthy and MS cohorts, from about 1,100 published viral clones and from other ImmuneACCESS disease sequences. TCRdb reworked the public reads: Q25 trimming with fastp, MiXCR clone assembly, productive beta chains retained. Rows matching on CDR3 protein sequence are summarized as one entry with the most common DNA and genes. TCRdb's processing, not the study's, gives the V and J calls here. The sample contains roughly 100,000 distinct CDR3 sequences, approximately 94% of them found a single time. About 0.41% of the sample belongs to the ten largest clones.

A word on this clonotype: Its antigen specificity is not known. No base quality values were provided; no much bigger clone lies one nucleotide off.

The TCR was taken from a human donor with Susac syndrome. Sequenced input: CD8+ T cells from PBMCs. The chain is made from TRBV10-3 and TRBJ2-1, and the D gene may be TRBD2, 5 bases matching. At the DNA level, the sequence is TGTGCCATCAGTCCGGACTGGAATGAGCAGTTCTTC. Its product reads: CAISPDWNEQFF.